The 20 T cell receptor beta chains in this list originate from one sample, sequenced in a study of blood T cell repertoires in COVID-19. Some clones are missing from TCRdb's copy, which holds only in-frame ones; the method was immunoSEQ multiplex PCR. The profile shows 440,000 or so clones, approximately 91% of them singletons. The sequencing sample was made of peripheral blood. These receptors were obtained from a woman in her thirties or forties with COVID-19, enrolled during active disease.

As regards this clone: The identical CDR3 is also encoded by other nucleotide sequences in the sample. The chain couples TRBV5-1 to TRBJ1-2, with 7 bases matching TRBD1. In germline, CDR1 is SGHRS, CDR2 YFSETQ. With V trimmed by 0 bases and J by 8 bases, 1 base remained unmatched. This CDR3 is 12 amino acids long. The CDR3 reads CASSLGQGGYTF. Here the CDR3 DNA reads TGCGCCAGCAGCTTGGGACAGGGAGGCTACACCTTC.

The V and J genes are TRBV7-2 and TRBJ2-1; D might be TRBD1 (5 bases). This CDR3 is built from 13 residues. CDR1 and CDR2 from the germline V gene are SGHTA and FQGNSA. Trimming stripped 0 bases from V and 10 bases from J, with 10 bases between. CDR3 coding DNA: TGTGCCAGCAGCTTAGCAGGCGGACAAGAGCAGTTCTTC. The encoded protein is CASSLAGGQEQFF.

This chain links TRBV5-1 with TRBJ1-2; unclear D gene. The CDR3 length is 13 residues. The germline V gene has CDR1 SGHRS and CDR2 YFSETQ. The ends were cut back, 4 bases at V and 6 bases at J, with 13 bases in the middle. This chain's CDR3 is CASSLRAGDGYTF. For the CDR3, the DNA is TGCGCCAGCAGCCTGAGGGCGGGCGATGGCTACACCTTC.

The gene calls are TRBV7-2 and TRBJ1-5; D is uncertain. The length of the CDR3 is 13 residues. Trimming took 0 bases from V and 5 from J, leaving 5 bases between them. Germline lookup yields CDR1 SGHTA and CDR2 FQGNSA. The CDR3 DNA reads TGTGCCAGCAGCTTAGCCAATTATCAGCCCCAGCATTTT. It is translated as CASSLANYQPQHF.

This sequence joins TRBV11-3 and TRBJ1-6; perhaps TRBD1 as D (6 bases). The germline CDR1 and CDR2 sequences are SGHNT and YENEEA. V lost 3 bases and J 9 bases, leaving 9 bases between the germline ends. The CDR3 totals 13 residues. The CDR3 spells CASSLLRGSPLHF. As DNA, the CDR3 is TGTGCCAGCAGCTTGCTCAGGGGTTCACCCCTCCACTTT. Based on the CDR3 plus reference TRBV11-3 and TRBJ1-6, the full variable domain is EAGVVQSPRYKIIEKKQPVAFWCNPISGHNTLYWYLQNLGQGPELLIRYENEEAVDDSQLPKDRFSAERLKGVDSTLKIQPAELGDSAVYLCASSLLRGSPLHFGNGTRLTVT.

The chain uses TRBV7-9 and TRBJ1-1; D gene unclear. Trimming pared 5 bases from V and 2 bases from J, leaving 12 bases between. The CDR3 covers 14 residues. Germline-derived CDR1 and CDR2 are SEHNR and FQNEAQ (reference sequence). CDR3 in DNA: TGTGCCAGCAGCCCCCCCCCTATAAACACTGAAGCTTTCTTT. This encodes CASSPPPINTEAFF.

This rearrangement joins TRBV28 to TRBJ2-3; TRBD2 is a possible D gene (6 bases). Germline V gene sequence: CDR1 MDHEN, CDR2 SYDVKM. This CDR3 comprises 14 residues. The V end lost 5 bases, the J end lost 2 bases, and 11 bases lay between the germline ends. In nucleotides, the CDR3 is TGTGCCAGCAGTACACCGGGACTCACAGATACGCAGTATTTT. Its translation is CASSTPGLTDTQYF. The full variable domain, rest sourced from reference TRBV28 and TRBJ2-3, is DVKVTQSSRYLVKRTGEKVFLECVQDMDHENMFWYRQDPGLGLRLIYFSYDVKMKEKGDIPEGYSVSREKKERFSLILESASTNQTSMYLCASSTPGLTDTQYFGPGTRLTVL.

The J gene is TRBJ1-1, the V gene TRBV6-2 or TRBV6-3; D perhaps matches TRBD1 (5 bases). Germline CDR1 is MNHEY and CDR2 is SVGEGT. V lost 7 bases, J lost 8 bases, and 11 bases lay in between. CDR3 length equals 11 residues. In DNA, the CDR3 is TGTGCCAGCACCCCCCGGGGGGAAGCTTTCTTT. It encodes CASTPRGEAFF.

The chain links TRBV6-4 to TRBJ1-2; D not certain. V was clipped by 6 bases and J by 1 base, with 9 bases between them. The CDR3 sequence is 13 residues long. CDR1 is MRHNA, CDR2 SNTAGT, per germline. The CDR3 region has the DNA TGTGCCAGCAGGCGGGGTTATAACTATGGCTACACCTTC. Translated: CASRRGYNYGYTF.

This clone was picked up one time. V is TRBV2 and J is TRBJ1-1; weak D call: TRBD1 (5 bases). This CDR3 comprises 12 residues. The V gene lost 7 bases and the J gene lost 5 bases, with 11 bases spanning the gap. CDR1 and CDR2 (germline): SNHLY, FYNNEI. The CDR3 loop reads CASKMEGTEAFF. The CDR3 DNA sequence: TGTGCCAGCAAAATGGAGGGGACTGAAGCTTTCTTT.

The chain joins TRBV7-3 to TRBJ1-2; a possible D gene is TRBD1 (6 bases). Germline V gene data show CDR1 as SGHTA and CDR2 as FQGTGA. The V gene lost 4 bases and the J gene lost 8 bases, with 14 bases spanning the gap. The CDR3 length is 13 residues. The CDR3 region has the DNA TGTGCCAGCAGCTCTTCAGGGGCGCGGGGCTACACCTTC. Encoded protein: CASSSSGARGYTF.

J is TRBJ1-4 and V is TRBV19; D is perhaps TRBD1 (5 bases). CDR1 is LNHDA, CDR2 SQIVND, per germline (reference sequence). This CDR3 region has 15 residues. V lost 7 bases to trimming and J lost 7 bases, with 19 bases between them. The CDR3 here is CASNPGGRAGEKLFF. CDR3 sequence (DNA): TGTGCCAGTAACCCGGGCGGCAGGGCTGGTGAAAAACTGTTTTTT.

CDR3 loop: CASSFRGGFLDQPQHF. The CDR3 DNA follows: TGTGCCAGCAGCTTCAGGGGAGGGTTTTTGGATCAGCCCCAGCATTTT. The chain combines TRBV5-6 with TRBJ1-5; weak D call: TRBD1 (6 bases). V was cut by 2 bases and J by 5 bases, with 17 bases left in between. The CDR3 length is 16 residues. Per germline, CDR1 SGHDT and CDR2 YYEEEE.

The J gene is TRBJ1-5, the V gene TRBV28; possible D gene TRBD1, 5 bases. Trimming pared 3 bases from V and 4 bases from J, leaving 16 bases between. The CDR3 has 16 amino acids. Germline V gene lookup returns CDR1 MDHEN and CDR2 SYDVKM. CDR3 in amino acids: CASSFGGSAGNQPQHF. The CDR3 nucleotides are TGTGCCAGCAGTTTCGGGGGTAGTGCGGGTAATCAGCCCCAGCATTTT.

The rearrangement links TRBV6-5 to TRBJ2-7; D call uncertain. V shed 6 bases and J shed 4 bases, with 10 bases lying between them. Looked up from germline, CDR1 is MNHEY and CDR2 is SVGAGI. This CDR3 is 12 amino acids long. The CDR3 is CASSPTTYEQYF. CDR3 coding DNA: TGTGCCAGCAGCCCAACAACGTACGAGCAGTACTTC.

This chain links TRBV18 with TRBJ1-3, with D unresolved. The CDR3 covers 13 residues. V shed 3 bases and J shed 6 bases, with 9 bases lying between them. The germline V gene encodes CDR1 KGHSH and CDR2 LQKENI. The CDR3 here is CASSPTESNTIYF. The CDR3 bases are TGTGCCAGCTCACCTACAGAGTCAAACACCATATATTTT.

The chain recombines TRBV5-1 with TRBJ1-4, with unresolved D. V gave up 2 bases and J gave up 8 bases, with 19 bases separating them. CDR3 length: 16 amino acids. Germline V gene data show CDR1 as SGHRS and CDR2 as YFSETQ. For the CDR3, the DNA is TGCGCCAGCAGCTTACTCGAGACTTCTGGTGGGGAAAAACTGTTTTTT. Translation: CASSLLETSGGEKLFF.

This clone was detected a few times. The gene calls are TRBV27 and TRBJ2-7, with 8 bases identical to TRBD1. The V gene's germline CDR1 is MNHEY and CDR2 SMNVEV (reference sequence). There are 14 residues in the CDR3. With V trimmed by 9 bases and J by 0 bases, 7 bases remained unmatched. The CDR3 coding sequence is TGTGCCAGTTCCGGGACAGGAGCCTCCTACGAGCAGTACTTC. Amino acids: CASSGTGASYEQYF.

This clone has a handful of counts. The chain couples TRBV19 to TRBJ1-5, with TRBD1 matching over 12 bases. V shed 5 bases, J shed 4 bases, and the junction held 9 bases outside the gene matches. The CDR3 consists of 17 residues. Germline values: CDR1 LNHDA, CDR2 SQIVND (reference sequence). CDR3 nucleotide sequence: TGTGCCAGTAGTCTTGGGACAGGGGGCAGGAGGAATCAGCCCCAGCATTTT. It translates to CASSLGTGGRRNQPQHF.

The CDR3 loop is CATSRGNNSPLHF. The DNA for the CDR3 is TGTGCCACCAGTCGGGGAAATAATTCACCCCTCCACTTT. This chain links TRBV24-1 with TRBJ1-6; no clear D. In germline, CDR1 is KGHDR, CDR2 SFDVKD. V was cut by 6 bases and J by 5 bases, with 7 bases left in between. The CDR3 extends over 13 amino acids.